The present T cell receptor (beta chain) was sequenced within a study of shared clonotypes between healthy human individuals. Findings and limits, study-wide: Blood was the only sampled material, and tissue repertoires likely differ.

The assay ran at deep level. The method was immunoSEQ multiplex PCR; TCRdb's version includes in-frame clones alone and lacks a portion of them. In the table there are 650,000 to 800,000 clones, just over 90% of which are singletons. Terminally differentiated effector memory CD45RA+ cells were left out of the naive CD8 fraction, which was CD45RO-negative and positively selected for CCR7. Germline CDR1 SGHDT, CDR2 YYEEEE. Deletions cut 2 bases from V and 0 bases from J, with 11 bases between. The CDR3 length is 15 residues. To note about this clone: Its target is not known.

This chain joins TRBV5-6 and TRBJ1-1; no definite D call. The TCR originated in a man aged 25-40 years in good health. Sequenced: naive CD8+ T cells sorted from blood. The CDR3 bases are TGTGCCAGCAGCTTCTTAAATCCCCTGAACACTGAAGCTTTCTTT. Protein sequence: CASSFLNPLNTEAFF.